This T cell receptor (beta chain) originates from a study of PD-L1 blockade in urothelial cancer. The CDR3 consists of 13 residues. Trimming pared 7 bases from V and 6 bases from J, leaving 12 bases between. Per germline, CDR1 MNHNS and CDR2 SASEGT. This clone was recorded a few times. Measured with immunoSEQ multiplex PCR; TCRdb has only the in-frame clones, and not every one. The sample consists of 85,000 to 95,000 clones, around 90% of them appearing once. As to time point: pretreatment peripheral blood. This specimen consisted of PBMCs, obtained around atezolizumab (anti-PD-L1) treatment. This chain connects TRBV6-1 to TRBJ1-4; D is uncertain. This receptor was obtained from a man aged 60 to 75 with urothelial cancer. CDR3 sequence reads: CASTAQTDEKLFF. CDR3 coding DNA: TGTGCCAGCACGGCCCAGACTGATGAAAAACTGTTTTTT.